This note documents a single TCR beta chain sequence. What it binds is unknown. Clinicians diagnosed using symptoms, serum thyroxine, TRAb, thyroid ultrasound and orbital computed tomography. The source of the sample is a study of Graves' ophthalmopathy and Graves' hyperthyroidism. Study results and limitations: Blood shared most expanded thyroid clonotypes above 0.001 frequency. A model built from 13 signatures distinguished ophthalmopathy from stable hyperthyroidism with approximately 90% sensitivity and approximately 80% specificity.

Germline-derived CDR1 and CDR2 are MNHNS and SASEGT. V lost 1 base to trimming and J lost 6 bases, with 3 bases between them. CDR3 length: 11 amino acids. Beta-chain TCR CDR3 regions were amplified from RNA transcripts. First-round RT-PCR used HTBI primers; second-round multiplex PCR followed. From the multiplex PCR reads, TCRdb called clonotypes with MiXCR, one entry per CDR3 protein. The table has 200,000 to 250,000 distinct CDR3 sequences, about 22% seen once; the top ten hold approximately 40%. The chain joins TRBV6-1 to TRBJ1-2; D is unresolved. The specimen was peripheral blood. This TCR was sampled from a woman aged 45-65 years with Graves' ophthalmopathy. CDR3: CASSEDHGYTF. CDR3 bases: TGTGCCAGCAGTGAAGATCATGGCTACACCTTC.